This T cell receptor (beta chain) was identified in a study of tumor-infiltrating lymphocytes in primary liver carcinoma. TCR beta cDNA was made from 450 to 600 ng total RNA with a constant-region primer. Amplification in three nested multiplex PCR rounds with slightly modified ARM-PCR gave rise to TCR beta libraries. In the first two PCR rounds, TRBV1-TRBV30 forward primers were paired with a C-beta reverse primer, and each round lasted roughly 10 cycles. Each CDR3 protein is one row after TCRdb ran MiXCR on the multiplex PCR reads. In the table there are 300,000 to 350,000 distinct CDR3 sequences, 65% of which are singletons. CDR1 and CDR2 from the germline V gene are LGHNA and YNFKEQ. CDR3 length: 15 residues. With V trimmed by 1 base and J by 8 bases, 7 bases remained unmatched. Unsorted whole blood supplied the blood RNA, and germline DNA was isolated too. This clonotype came up many times.

This chain links TRBV4-2 with TRBJ2-1, with 8 bases fitting TRBD2. The specimen was peripheral blood. The sequence was obtained from a man in his forties with primary liver carcinoma and hepatitis B virus infection. CDR3 bases: TGTGCCAGCAGCCAAGCGTCTAGCGGGCTACATGAGCAGTTCTTC. Translation gives CASSQASSGLHEQFF.